This T cell receptor beta chain was captured by sequencing in a study of cytomegalovirus exposure and HLA in healthy donors. Study at large: The roughly 110 validation repertoires were reported in a later analysis to have been generated on the same platform as the 500 to 700 first-cohort repertoires.

Of note for this clone: Its antigen is not identified.

Germline V CDR1 and CDR2: LNHDA, SQIVND (reference sequence). The ends lost 6 bases at V and 6 bases at J; junction bases unmatched: 10. The CDR3 is 15 amino acids. Here immunoSEQ multiplex PCR was the method, and the copy in TCRdb shows in-frame clones only, minus some. The table lists some 240,000 clones, about 90% of them singletons. The study's findings and limits: Diagnosis of cytomegalovirus status made by the classifier reportedly showed high specificity and sensitivity.

This rearrangement joins TRBV19 to TRBJ2-1; 8 bases fit TRBD1. The source of this sequence is a woman aged 25 to 39 in good health and CMV-seropositive. Sequenced material: PBMCs. This chain's CDR3 is CASRATGDTGNEQFF. The DNA of the CDR3 is TGTGCCAGTAGGGCGACAGGGGATACCGGCAATGAGCAGTTCTTC.